This entry features one TCR beta chain sequence. This clonotype was recorded a few times. This clone's antigen is unknown. It has no much larger one-base neighbor in the sample; base qualities were not kept. CDR1 and CDR2 were assigned from the germline V gene as LGHNA and YSLEER. Trimming at the junction amounts to 2 bases on V and 3 bases on J, and the germline ends lie 14 bases apart. From the cysteine through the phenylalanine, the CDR3 covers 16 amino acids. The retained sequence is limited to the CDR3, 48 bases, with the frame set at the first base. Sequencer: Illumina NovaSeq 6000. cDNA libraries for TCRalpha and TCRbeta were prepared by 5'RACE using constant-segment primers, with sample barcodes and unique molecular identifiers added. Trizol reagent was used to extract RNA from every sample. Amplification of the libraries took two PCR steps, and the second step added a second sample barcode plus Illumina TruSeq adapters. Sequencing of the libraries was done on an Illumina NovaSeq, producing 2 x 150 bp paired-end reads. Per the source publication's procedure: With migec v1.2.7, reads were demultiplexed and then collapsed into UMI-guided consensus sequences. Using mixcr v2.1.11, the UMI consensuses were aligned to TRA and TRB V and J templates and assembled into clonotypes. A clonotype was counted as expanded or contracted only if both edgeR and NoisET called the change significant, with noise models trained on biological replicates. For edgeR calls, the thresholds were a false discovery rate-adjusted p below 0.01 and a log2 fold-change of 1. As an exploratory analysis of dynamics, max-normalized trajectories of the 1000 most abundant clonotypes were examined with PCA combined with hierarchical clustering. Separately sequenced CD4+ and CD8+ repertoires were used to assign the CD4 or CD8 phenotype of responding clones. In-frame beta chains were kept once TCRdb had trimmed the public reads at Q25 with fastp and called clones with MiXCR. Entries that share a CDR3 protein sequence are merged under the most common genes and DNA. The V and J calls and clone size are TCRdb's, not the authors'. The sample records some 260,000 distinct CDR3 sequences, roughly 17% of which are singletons. The ten most abundant clones make up about 3.5% of the sample.

Ficoll-Paque density gradient centrifugation was the method used to isolate PBMCs. These data are taken from a study of T-cell memory formation after mild COVID-19 (dated by TCRdb to the early 2020s). Looking at the study overall: TCR sequence clusters from the two donors were largely donor specific. T-cell clones expanding and contracting after mild COVID-19 in a couple of donors were tracked by longitudinal TCRalpha and TCRbeta repertoire sequencing. Two young, previously healthy adult volunteers, one female and one male, were included in the cohort. General conclusions and limits of the study: Contracting CD4+ clones were located mainly in the CM and EM memory subsets, whereas CD8+ clones were found to be enriched in EMRA. Whether the second-wave clones peaking on day 37 were SARS-CoV-2 specific was not confirmed. The detection of some responding clones in pre-infection memory suggests that pre-existing cross-reactive memory T cells joined the SARS-CoV-2 response. Clones contracting from day 15 to 85 had balanced CD4/CD8 phenotypes, while a second wave expanding from day 15 to 37 was biased towards CD4+. The study included only two mild cases, and larger cohorts that include severe cases with pre-infection samples were judged to be necessary.

This TCR was sampled from a man aged 18 to 30 who had mild COVID-19 (a few samples of this study predate the infection). The sample titles of this study are shuffled in the database, so cell type and time point are left out; the donor was told from shared clones. This sequence uses TRBV4-3 and TRBJ2-4; perhaps TRBD1 is the D gene, with 6 bases matching. The sequencing input was PBMCs or a T cell subset sorted from them (not recorded which). The DNA sequence is as follows: TGCGCCAGCAGCCAAATAGCCGCAGGGGTCAAAAACATTCAGTACTTC. This sequence encodes CASSQIAAGVKNIQYF.